The next 15 T cell receptor beta chains were all read from a single sample in a study of metastatic and nonmetastatic thyroid tumors. All patients were untreated before thyroid surgery. TCRdb re-called clones from the PCR reads using MiXCR. The sample records 53,000 or so clones, roughly 20% being singletons. Sequencing input: blood. Every receptor here comes from a female donor with papillary thyroid cancer or a benign thyroid nodule (not recorded which). Some clones in this sample may be carry-over from other donors' samples.

In its sample, this clone was seen many times. V and J are TRBV27 and TRBJ2-7; 8 bases are shared with TRBD2. After removal of 8 bases from V and 2 bases from J, the junction contained 5 bases not matched to a gene. The CDR3 is 13 residues long. The germline V gene has CDR1 MNHEY and CDR2 SMNVEV (reference sequence). The CDR3 region has the DNA TGTGCCAGCCGCCAACTAGCGGCCTACGAGCAGTACTTC. This codes for CASRQLAAYEQYF.

In this sample, this clone turned up many times. The V call is TRBV3-1, the J call TRBJ1-2, with TRBD1 matching 10 bases. The ends lost 3 bases at V and 3 bases at J; junction bases unmatched: 7. Per germline, CDR1 LGHDT and CDR2 YNNKEL (reference sequence). CDR3 length: 16 residues. DNA for the CDR3: TGTGCCAGCAGCCAGGGGACAGGGGCGCCCTACTATGGCTACACCTTC. Its protein is CASSQGTGAPYYGYTF. Based on the CDR3 plus reference TRBV3-1 and TRBJ1-2, the full variable domain is DTAVSQTPKYLVTQMGNDKSIKCEQNLGHDTMYWYKQDSKKFLKIMFSYNNKELIINETVPNRFSPKSPDKAHLNLHINSLELGDSAVYFCASSQGTGAPYYGYTFGSGTRLTVV.

Ten or more counts support this clone. V gene TRBV9 combines with J gene TRBJ1-1, with D unclear. Trimming pared 0 bases from V and 0 bases from J, leaving 6 bases between. Germline V gene lookup returns CDR1 SGDLS and CDR2 YYNGEE. The CDR3 loop spans 14 amino acids. CDR3 nucleotides: TGTGCCAGCAGCGTAGCAGATATGAACACTGAAGCTTTCTTT. Protein product: CASSVADMNTEAFF.

The chain recombines TRBV11-2 with TRBJ2-1; D remains ambiguous. V dropped 0 bases and J dropped 8 bases, with 17 bases sitting between them. The CDR3 length is 16 residues. Germline CDR1 and CDR2: SGHAT and FQNNGV. The CDR3 region is CASSLELLCGLDEQFF. In DNA form, the CDR3 reads TGTGCCAGCAGCTTAGAGCTACTGTGTGGTTTGGATGAGCAGTTCTTC.

This clone was counted at least ten times. This chain connects TRBV3-1 to TRBJ2-3; D not certain. Trimming left V 2 bases short and J 4 bases short, with 10 bases between. Germline V lookup: CDR1 LGHDT, CDR2 YNNKEL (reference sequence). This CDR3 region has 14 residues. The CDR3 loop reads CASSQLQSPDTQYF. The CDR3, as DNA: TGTGCCAGCAGCCAACTACAGTCCCCAGATACGCAGTATTTT.

The sample holds many counts of this clone. The J gene is TRBJ2-4, the V gene TRBV6-1; possibly TRBD1 for D (6 bases). Germline CDR1 MNHNS, CDR2 SASEGT. V lost 4 bases and J 7 bases, leaving 11 bases between the germline ends. CDR3 length: 13 amino acids. The DNA for the CDR3 is TGTGCCAGCAGTGTCGGTCAGGGGAACATTCAGTACTTC. Translated, it gives CASSVGQGNIQYF.

The rearrangement joins TRBV28 to TRBJ2-5; D might be TRBD1 (6 bases). This CDR3 contains 14 residues. V dropped 9 bases and J dropped 3 bases, with 17 bases sitting between them. Germline values: CDR1 MDHEN, CDR2 SYDVKM. CDR3 DNA sequence: TGTGCCAGGCGCAGGACAGATCTAAAAGAGACCCAGTACTTC. Its protein product is CARRRTDLKETQYF. The whole variable domain, filled in from reference TRBV28 and TRBJ2-5, reads DVKVTQSSRYLVKRTGEKVFLECVQDMDHENMFWYRQDPGLGLRLIYFSYDVKMKEKGDIPEGYSVSREKKERFSLILESASTNQTSMYLCARRRTDLKETQYFGPGTRLLVL.

The chain is built from TRBV2 and TRBJ2-7; no clear D. The ends were cut back, 6 bases at V and 7 bases at J, with 16 bases in the middle. CDR3 size: 13 residues. Germline CDR1 and CDR2: SNHLY and FYNNEI. The CDR3, as DNA: TGTGCCAGCAGCGAAAGACGGGCCTTAGAGCAGTACTTC. It is translated as CASSERRALEQYF.

Remarks on this clone: The conserved phenylalanine or tryptophan normally closing the CDR3 is absent here, so this likely arose from a read error. CDR3 residues: CASGVTLGQEFSGANVLTY. DNA for the CDR3: TGTGCCAGCGGAGTAACACTGGGACAGGAGTTCTCTGGGGCCAACGTCCTGACTTAC. The chain links TRBV9 to TRBJ2-6; 8 bases match TRBD1. The CDR3 sequence is 19 residues long. J gave up 0 bases and V 7 bases, and 15 bases lay outside the gene matches. Germline V lookup: CDR1 SGDLS, CDR2 YYNGEE.

This clone was seen ten or more times. Other DNA sequences in this sample translate to the same CDR3. V and J are TRBV10-3 and TRBJ2-5; 10 nucleotides agree with TRBD1. Trimming at V came to 6 bases and at J to 4 bases, leaving 5 bases not matched to a gene. CDR1 and CDR2 from the germline V gene are ENHRY and SYGVKD. This CDR3 spans 14 amino acids. For the CDR3, the DNA is TGTGCCATCAGGGACGGACAGGGGGGAGAGACCCAGTACTTC. It yields the protein CAIRDGQGGETQYF.

There are many counts of this clone. This chain links TRBV5-1 with TRBJ1-1; D may be TRBD1 (5 bases). From germline, CDR1 is SGHRS and CDR2 YFSETQ. CDR3 length equals 14 residues. V gave up 3 bases and J gave up 2 bases, with 11 bases separating them. The CDR3 region has the DNA TGCGCCAGCAGCTCCCAGGGAGTCAACACTGAAGCTTTCTTT. It encodes CASSSQGVNTEAFF.

There are many counts of this clone. The chain joins TRBV20-1 to TRBJ2-1; D remains ambiguous. This CDR3 has 13 residues. Germline lookup yields CDR1 DFQATT and CDR2 SNEGSKA (reference sequence). The V end was cut by 1 base, the J end by 5 bases, with 9 bases between. The CDR3 DNA follows: TGCAGTGCTAGAGGCGAGGAAAACAATGAGCAGTTCTTC. It yields the protein CSARGEENNEQFF.

This clone has at least ten counts. The V and J genes are TRBV27 and TRBJ2-1; the D is unclear. From germline, CDR1 is MNHEY and CDR2 SMNVEV (reference sequence). V gave up 2 bases and J gave up 2 bases, with 4 bases separating them. The CDR3 runs to 13 residues. The CDR3 nucleotides read TGTGCCAGCAGTTTAGTAACCTACAATGAGCAGTTCTTC. Translating gives CASSLVTYNEQFF.

This clone has a count of ten or more. One end of the junction is discordant with germline, which a read error may explain. Different DNA sequences within this sample yield the same CDR3. The genes are TRBV4-1 and TRBJ1-1; no firm D call. Germline V CDR1 and CDR2: MGHRA, YSYEKL. This CDR3 is built from 15 residues. The DNA for the CDR3 is TGCGCCAGCAGCCAAGACTGGGCAGAGAACACTGAAGCTTTCTTC. As protein: CASSQDWAENTEAFF.

The table lists this clone with many counts. Within the sample, other DNA sequences also encode this same CDR3. V usage is TRBV18 and J usage is TRBJ2-1; tentative D call: TRBD2 (6 bases). Deletions cut 3 bases from V and 4 bases from J, with 10 bases between. The CDR3 runs 14 residues. Germline assignment: CDR1 KGHSH and CDR2 LQKENI. CDR3 loop: CASSPRDSYNEQFF. In DNA, the CDR3 is TGTGCCAGCTCACCTCGGGACTCATACAATGAGCAGTTCTTC.